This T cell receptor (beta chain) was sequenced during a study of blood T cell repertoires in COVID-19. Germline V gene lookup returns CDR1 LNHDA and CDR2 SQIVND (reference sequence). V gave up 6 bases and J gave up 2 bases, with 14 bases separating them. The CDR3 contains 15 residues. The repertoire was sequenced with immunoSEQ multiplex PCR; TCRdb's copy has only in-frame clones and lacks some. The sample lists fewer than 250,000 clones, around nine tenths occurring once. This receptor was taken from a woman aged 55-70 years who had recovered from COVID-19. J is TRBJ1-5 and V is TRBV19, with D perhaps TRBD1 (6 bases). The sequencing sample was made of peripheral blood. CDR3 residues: CASRISGARNQPQHF. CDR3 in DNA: TGTGCCAGTAGGATTTCAGGGGCTCGCAATCAGCCCCAGCATTTT. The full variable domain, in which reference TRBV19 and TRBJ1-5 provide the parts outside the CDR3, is DGGITQSPKYLFRKEGQNVTLSCEQNLNHDAMYWYRQDPGQGLRLIYYSQIVNDFQKGDIAEGYSVSREKKESFPLTVTSAQKNPTAFYLCASRISGARNQPQHFGDGTRLSIL.